This TCR beta chain was identified during a study of T cells in Graves' hyperthyroidism and ophthalmopathy. This clonotype was picked up a small number of times. A much larger clonotype is one base distant, so this may be a read error. Because it lacks the conserved phenylalanine or tryptophan at the end, this CDR3 is likely a read error. TCR beta CDR3 regions were amplified from RNA transcripts. The TCR CDR3 first-round RT-PCR relied on the HTBI primer set. TCRdb recomputed calls from the multiplex PCR reads with MiXCR, one row per CDR3 protein. The sample records a few hundred thousand distinct CDR3 sequences, 12% to 15% being singletons. CDR3 length: 16 amino acids. Per the germline V gene, CDR1 is KGHSH and CDR2 is LQKENI. V shed 3 bases and J 2 bases; nucleotides not matched to a gene: 9.

The receptor comes from a middle-aged woman with Graves' hyperthyroidism. Sequenced: blood. The rearrangement links TRBV18 to TRBJ2-5; 7 bases agree with TRBD2. This CDR3 is CASSPNSGDLQETQYL. In nucleotides, the CDR3 is TGTGCCAGCTCACCCAACAGCGGGGACTTACAAGAGACCCAGTACCTC.